The 12 T cell receptor beta chains in this list originate from one sample, sequenced in a study of T cell responses to AZD1222 COVID-19 vaccine. The table came from immunoSEQ multiplex PCR; TCRdb's copy has only in-frame clones and leaves some out. The sample holds under 150,000 clones, approximately 85% seen once. The specimen comprised peripheral blood, sampled on day 0 of MenACWY control vaccination. These receptors all come from an adult in good health.

J is TRBJ2-7 and V is TRBV11-2; 7 nucleotides line up with TRBD1. This CDR3 region has 15 residues. From germline, CDR1 is SGHAT and CDR2 FQNNGV. The J segment lost 4 bases and the V segment lost 5 bases, leaving 11 bases of the junction unmatched. The CDR3 is CASSLGTDLRYEQYF. CDR3 DNA: TGTGCCAGCAGCCTCGGGACAGACTTACGTTACGAGCAGTACTTC.

The V and J genes are TRBV5-4 and TRBJ2-7, with 10 bases identical to TRBD2. The V and J ends lost 3 bases and 0 bases, in that order; junction bases with no gene match: 6. This CDR3 has 16 residues. The germline CDR1 and CDR2 sequences are SGHNT and YYREEE (reference sequence). DNA for the CDR3: TGTGCCAGCAGCTCGGCTAGCGGGAGACCCTCCTACGAGCAGTACTTC. This sequence encodes CASSSASGRPSYEQYF.

The chain is built from TRBV7-2 and TRBJ1-4; TRBD1 matches at 8 bases. J gave up 0 bases and V 5 bases, and 11 bases lay outside the gene matches. This CDR3 is 18 amino acids long. In germline, CDR1 is SGHTA, CDR2 FQGNSA. The CDR3 DNA sequence: TGTGCCAGCAGCCAGGACAGGGTGAGGAGGTCAACTAATGAAAAACTGTTTTTT. Residues: CASSQDRVRRSTNEKLFF. Combining the CDR3 with reference TRBV7-2 and TRBJ1-4 gives the whole variable domain GAGVSQSPSNKVTEKGKDVELRCDPISGHTALYWYRQSLGQGLEFLIYFQGNSAPDKSGLPSDRFSAERTGGSVSTLTIQRTQQEDSAVYLCASSQDRVRRSTNEKLFFGSGTQLSVL.

The chain carries TRBV4-1 and TRBJ2-2; 9 nucleotides align to TRBD1. This CDR3 region has 14 residues. The V and J ends lost 11 bases and 2 bases, in that order; junction bases with no gene match: 6. Germline assignment: CDR1 MGHRA and CDR2 YSYEKL. CDR3 protein: CAGGTGPNTGELFF. The DNA of the CDR3 is TGCGCCGGTGGGACAGGGCCCAACACCGGGGAGCTGTTTTTT.

This chain connects TRBV7-2 to TRBJ2-7, with D unresolved. This CDR3 is built from 13 residues. V was pared by 7 bases and J by 3 bases, with 13 bases between. The V gene's germline CDR1 is SGHTA and CDR2 FQGNSA. The CDR3 loop is CASIPLVGYEQYF. The CDR3, as DNA: TGTGCCAGCATCCCGCTTGTTGGCTACGAGCAGTACTTC.

This chain links TRBV28 with TRBJ1-2; no clear D. Trimming cost V 2 bases and J 8 bases, with 9 bases left between them. Germline V CDR1 and CDR2: MDHEN, SYDVKM. CDR3 length: 12 residues. The CDR3 spells CASSLGGRGYTF. CDR3 nucleotide sequence: TGTGCCAGCAGTTTAGGAGGACGGGGCTACACCTTC.

This CDR3 is CASSAEQGAMGEKLFF. The CDR3 DNA is TGTGCCAGCAGCGCAGAACAGGGGGCGATGGGAGAAAAACTGTTTTTT. The V and J genes are TRBV5-4 and TRBJ1-4; 9 bases map to TRBD1. The junction had 12 bases not matched to a gene; V was cut back by 4 bases and J by 8 bases. CDR3 length: 16 amino acids. Germline V gene data show CDR1 as SGHNT and CDR2 as YYREEE (reference sequence).

In this sample, this clone turned up a few times. The chain links TRBV19 to TRBJ2-1; no clear D gene. V dropped 3 bases and J dropped 6 bases, with 9 bases sitting between them. There are 13 residues in the CDR3. Germline assignment: CDR1 LNHDA and CDR2 SQIVND (reference sequence). The CDR3 loop is CASSMVPGNEQFF. CDR3 DNA sequence: TGTGCCAGTAGTATGGTCCCAGGCAATGAGCAGTTCTTC.

The rearrangement links TRBV9 to TRBJ1-3; TRBD1 might be the D (5 bases). This CDR3 comprises 15 residues. Germline loops: CDR1 SGDLS, CDR2 YYNGEE. V was shortened by 3 bases and J by 0 bases, with 10 bases between the two germline ends. The CDR3 here is CASSGDGRSGNTIYF. The CDR3 bases are TGTGCCAGCAGCGGGGACGGTCGCTCTGGAAACACCATATATTTT.

This sequence joins TRBV4-1 and TRBJ1-4; D perhaps matches TRBD1 (6 bases). The CDR3 covers 15 residues. V was pared by 3 bases and J by 7 bases, with 15 bases between. Germline lookup yields CDR1 MGHRA and CDR2 YSYEKL. The CDR3 sequence is CASSHPARGGEKLFF. The CDR3, as DNA: TGCGCCAGCAGCCACCCGGCAAGGGGGGGTGAAAAACTGTTTTTT.

DNA of the CDR3: TGTGCCAGCAGCTTATGGGGGACGGGTAACACTGAAGCTTTCTTT. Protein product: CASSLWGTGNTEAFF. The chain joins TRBV5-4 to TRBJ1-1; the D gene is possibly TRBD1 (5 bases). Germline V gives CDR1 SGHNT, CDR2 YYREEE (reference sequence). Trimming shortened V by 2 bases and J by 2 bases, and 13 bases separated the two germline ends. The CDR3 loop spans 15 amino acids. The whole variable domain, filled in from reference TRBV5-4 and TRBJ1-1, reads ETGVTQSPTHLIKTRGQQVTLRCSSQSGHNTVSWYQQALGQGPQFIFQYYREEENGRGNFPPRFSGLQFPNYSSELNVNALELDDSALYLCASSLWGTGNTEAFFGQGTRLTVV.

The chain has TRBV19 and TRBJ2-7, with 10 bases fitting TRBD2. CDR1 is LNHDA, CDR2 SQIVND, per germline (reference sequence). This CDR3 is built from 16 residues. V gave up 0 bases and J gave up 5 bases; unmatched junction bases: 7. CDR3: CASSIDLLAGVDEQYF. CDR3 DNA sequence: TGTGCCAGTAGTATAGATCTTCTAGCGGGAGTGGACGAGCAGTACTTC. Combining the CDR3 with reference TRBV19 and TRBJ2-7 gives the whole variable domain DGGITQSPKYLFRKEGQNVTLSCEQNLNHDAMYWYRQDPGQGLRLIYYSQIVNDFQKGDIAEGYSVSREKKESFPLTVTSAQKNPTAFYLCASSIDLLAGVDEQYFGPGTRLTVT.